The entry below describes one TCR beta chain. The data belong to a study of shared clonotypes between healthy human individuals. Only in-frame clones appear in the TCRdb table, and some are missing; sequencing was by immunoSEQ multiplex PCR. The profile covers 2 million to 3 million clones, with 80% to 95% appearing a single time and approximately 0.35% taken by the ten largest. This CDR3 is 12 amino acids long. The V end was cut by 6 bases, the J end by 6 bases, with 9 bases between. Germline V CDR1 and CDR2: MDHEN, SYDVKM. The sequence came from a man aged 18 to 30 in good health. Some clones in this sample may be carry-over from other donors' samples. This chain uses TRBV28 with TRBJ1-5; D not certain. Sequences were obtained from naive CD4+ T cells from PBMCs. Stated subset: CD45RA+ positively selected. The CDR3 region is CASSNTFQPQHF. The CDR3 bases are TGTGCCAGCAGCAATACCTTTCAGCCCCAGCATTTT.